One and the same sample provided the 23 T cell receptor beta chains below, sequenced in a study of blood T cell repertoires in COVID-19. The table came from immunoSEQ multiplex PCR; TCRdb's copy has only in-frame clones and leaves some out. The sample holds hundreds of thousands of clones, around nine tenths seen once. The sample comprised PBMCs or T cells enriched from blood (not recorded which). All receptors derive from a woman aged 25 to 39 who had been exposed to COVID-19.

The chain links TRBV29-1 to TRBJ1-4, with D tentatively TRBD1 (5 bases). The CDR3 spans 14 residues. Germline lookup yields CDR1 SQVTM and CDR2 ANQGSEA. The V and J ends lost 5 bases and 8 bases respectively, with 18 bases between them. CDR3 coding DNA: TGCAGCGTTACGGGGGGATACGCTGGGGAAAAACTGTTTTTT. Its protein is CSVTGGYAGEKLFF.

This chain joins TRBV10-3 and TRBJ1-2, with TRBD1 matching over 9 bases. Germline V gene data show CDR1 as ENHRY and CDR2 as SYGVKD. This CDR3 has 15 amino acids. The trim removed 6 bases at V and 1 base at J, leaving 6 bases unmatched. The CDR3 loop is CAIRGQGGINYGYTF. CDR3 sequence (DNA): TGTGCCATCAGGGGACAGGGAGGGATTAACTATGGCTACACCTTC.

CDR3 DNA sequence: TGTGCCAGCAGCCACACCCAGGGACAGGGGGACACTGAAGCTTTCTTT. This gives the protein CASSHTQGQGDTEAFF. The chain is built from TRBV11-2 and TRBJ1-1; 11 bases line up with TRBD1. Trimming cost V 5 bases and J 3 bases; bases outside gene matches: 8. The CDR3 has 16 residues. CDR1 and CDR2 (germline): SGHAT, FQNNGV.

The chain employs TRBV27 and TRBJ1-2, with D possibly being TRBD1 (6 bases). This CDR3 has 14 amino acids. Trimming shortened V by 2 bases and J by 4 bases, and 11 bases separated the two germline ends. Germline assignment: CDR1 MNHEY and CDR2 SMNVEV (reference sequence). The CDR3 DNA is TGTGCCAGCAGTTTAACAGGGATTGGCTATGGCTACACCTTC. It yields the protein CASSLTGIGYGYTF.

V gene TRBV28 combines with J gene TRBJ1-2, with D unresolved. The germline gives CDR1 MDHEN, CDR2 SYDVKM. V was shortened by 4 bases and J by 6 bases, with 12 bases between the two germline ends. This CDR3 contains 13 residues. The CDR3 is CASSYPVSNGYTF. The CDR3 DNA is TGTGCCAGCAGTTACCCAGTTTCCAATGGCTACACCTTC.

This rearrangement joins TRBV5-4 to TRBJ1-2; 10 bases line up with TRBD1. This CDR3 has 14 residues. V dropped 4 bases and J dropped 4; count of bases not matched to a gene: 4. The V gene's germline CDR1 is SGHNT and CDR2 YYREEE (reference sequence). CDR3 coding DNA: TGTGCCAGCAGCCCCGGGACAGGGGCCTATGGCTACACCTTC. This translates into CASSPGTGAYGYTF.

The CDR3 DNA reads TGCAGCGTTGCGAAGGGGGTTAGCTACAATGAGCAGTTCTTC. It is translated as CSVAKGVSYNEQFF. This chain uses TRBV29-1 with TRBJ2-1, with a possible D match to TRBD1 (6 bases). CDR1 SQVTM and CDR2 ANQGSEA come from the germline V gene. Between the trimmed V and J ends, which lost 4 bases and 3 bases, there was a span of 13 bases. This CDR3 contains 14 residues.

The J gene is TRBJ1-3, the V gene TRBV25-1; D is perhaps TRBD1 (5 bases). Germline assignment: CDR1 MGHDK and CDR2 SYGVNS. The length of the CDR3 is 14 residues. Trimming cost V 6 bases and J 0 bases, with 9 bases left between them. CDR3 DNA: TGTGCCAGCAGCACAGGAGACTCTGGAAACACCATATATTTT. Amino acid sequence: CASSTGDSGNTIYF.

This clone was counted once. The chain joins TRBV12-3 or TRBV12-4 to TRBJ2-2, with D unresolved. This CDR3 contains 13 residues. Trimming removed 4 bases at V and 1 base at J, with 4 bases between. CDR3 bases: TGTGCCAGCAGTTCTCTGAACACCGGGGAGCTGTTTTTT. Amino acids: CASSSLNTGELFF.

This clone was detected only a few times. The gene calls are TRBV5-1 and TRBJ1-2; D not certain. Trimming took off 3 bases at V and 7 bases at J, with 16 bases between the two ends. This CDR3 has 14 amino acids. From germline, CDR1 is SGHRS and CDR2 YFSETQ. The DNA of the CDR3 is TGCGCCAGCAGCTCCGGGGATATTGGACGTGGCTACACCTTC. Amino acid sequence: CASSSGDIGRGYTF. The full variable domain, its missing parts supplied by reference TRBV5-1 and TRBJ1-2, is KAGVTQTPRYLIKTRGQQVTLSCSPISGHRSVSWYQQTPGQGLQFLFEYFSETQRNKGNFPGRFSGRQFSNSRSEMNVSTLELGDSALYLCASSSGDIGRGYTFGSGTRLTVV.

V usage is TRBV7-2 and J usage is TRBJ2-7; D perhaps matches TRBD2 (6 bases). Germline CDR1 SGHTA, CDR2 FQGNSA. The CDR3 sequence is 12 residues long. The V gene lost 3 bases and the J gene lost 5 bases, with 8 bases spanning the gap. The CDR3 nucleotides are TGTGCCAGCAGCTTGACTAGTCACGAGCAGTACTTC. Translation gives CASSLTSHEQYF.

The chain uses TRBV9 and TRBJ1-1; TRBD1 agrees at 7 bases. Germline lookup yields CDR1 SGDLS and CDR2 YYNGEE. J gave up 6 bases and V 4 bases, and 12 bases lay outside the gene matches. The CDR3 loop spans 15 amino acids. CDR3 amino acids: CASSTTTGKGAEAFF. Here the CDR3 DNA reads TGTGCCAGCAGCACCACGACAGGGAAGGGGGCTGAAGCTTTCTTT.

A single count supports this clone. The V and J genes are TRBV5-5 and TRBJ1-2; 11 bases map to TRBD1. The CDR3 is made up of 13 amino acids. Germline assignment: CDR1 SGHKS and CDR2 YYEKEE (reference sequence). The V and J ends lost 3 bases and 7 bases, in that order; junction bases with no gene match: 2. Here the CDR3 DNA reads TGTGCCAGCAGCTGGGGACAGGGGGGTGGCTACACCTTC. Protein: CASSWGQGGGYTF.

This rearrangement joins TRBV5-1 to TRBJ2-2; 7 bases fit TRBD1. The V gene's germline CDR1 is SGHRS and CDR2 YFSETQ. This CDR3 comprises 15 residues. The trim removed 3 bases at V and 0 bases at J, leaving 2 bases unmatched. This CDR3 reads CASSWDRPNTGELFF. The CDR3 DNA sequence: TGCGCCAGCAGCTGGGACAGACCGAACACCGGGGAGCTGTTTTTT.

This chain connects TRBV30 to TRBJ2-7; D unresolved. The V gene's germline CDR1 is GTSNPN and CDR2 SVGIG (reference sequence). The V and J ends lost 0 bases and 4 bases respectively, with 4 bases between them. CDR3 length: 11 residues. The DNA for the CDR3 is TGTGCCTGGAGTGTATCGTACGAGCAGTACTTC. It codes for CAWSVSYEQYF.

The rearrangement joins TRBV5-1 to TRBJ1-4; TRBD1 matches at 10 bases. V shed 5 bases, J shed 8 bases, and the junction held 9 bases outside the gene matches. Germline CDR1 SGHRS, CDR2 YFSETQ. CDR3 length: 15 residues. The CDR3 here is CASSSDRGLAEKLFF. CDR3 nucleotide sequence: TGCGCCAGCAGTTCCGACAGGGGGCTTGCGGAAAAACTGTTTTTT.

This clone was counted once. The V and J genes are TRBV5-6 and TRBJ1-2; 11 bases line up with TRBD1. Germline lookup yields CDR1 SGHDT and CDR2 YYEEEE. Losses at the gene ends were 0 bases for V and 3 bases for J; bases not matched to a gene: 1. This CDR3 comprises 15 residues. The CDR3 reads CASSLEGQGDYGYTF. The CDR3 coding sequence is TGTGCCAGCAGCTTGGAGGGACAGGGGGACTATGGCTACACCTTC.

The chain links TRBV10-3 to TRBJ1-6; the match to TRBD1 covers 10 bases. V shed 2 bases, J shed 9 bases, and the junction held 1 base outside the gene matches. From germline, CDR1 is ENHRY and CDR2 SYGVKD. CDR3 length: 14 amino acids. The DNA of the CDR3 is TGTGCCATCAGTGAGGGACAGGGGGGTTCACCCCTCCACTTT. Its translation: CAISEGQGGSPLHF.

The J gene is TRBJ2-1, the V gene TRBV6-5; D ambiguous. The CDR3 is made up of 12 amino acids. Trimming removed 5 bases at V and 5 bases at J, with 7 bases between. Per germline, CDR1 MNHEY and CDR2 SVGAGI. The CDR3 DNA follows: TGTGCCAGCAGTCGGGTGCACAATGAGCAGTTCTTC. Its protein is CASSRVHNEQFF.

The gene calls are TRBV21-1 and TRBJ2-7; the table's TRBD1 call for D was not verified on the DNA. TRBV21-1 corresponds to a pseudogene. The CDR3 spans 14 residues. In nucleotides, the CDR3 is TGTGCCAGCAGCACCAGGGCCCTGTCCTACGAGCAGTACTTC. As protein: CASSTRALSYEQYF.

The chain is built from TRBV6-1 and TRBJ1-2, with D tentatively TRBD1 (5 bases). Trimming left V 2 bases short and J 4 bases short, with 11 bases between. Germline V gene lookup returns CDR1 MNHNS and CDR2 SASEGT. This CDR3 has 14 amino acids. The CDR3 sequence is CASSERGRAYGYTF. Written as DNA, the CDR3 is TGTGCCAGCAGTGAAAGGGGCAGGGCCTATGGCTACACCTTC.

This rearrangement joins TRBV6-5 to TRBJ1-5, with D perhaps TRBD1 (5 bases). This CDR3 is built from 14 residues. Trimming took off 8 bases at V and 1 base at J, with 12 bases between the two ends. From germline, CDR1 is MNHEY and CDR2 SVGAGI. As DNA, the CDR3 is TGTGCCAGCGCGGGGACTTCGAGCAATCAGCCCCAGCATTTT. Translated, it gives CASAGTSSNQPQHF.

As concerns this clone: A read error may account for a junction end that differs from germline. The gene calls are TRBV3-1 (or the pseudogene TRBV3-2) and TRBJ1-2; D is perhaps TRBD1 (6 bases). CDR1 and CDR2 (germline): LGHDT, YNNKEL (reference sequence). This CDR3 comprises 12 residues. The CDR3: CASSQTSGGYSF. CDR3 coding DNA: TGTGCCAGCAGCCAAACGTCGGGGGGCTACTCCTTC.